This T cell receptor beta chain emerged from a study of T cell changes during pregnancy in multiple sclerosis. The CDR3 sequence is 14 residues long. The germline CDR1 and CDR2 sequences are MNHEY and SMNVEV (reference sequence). Trimming took 1 base from V and 1 from J, leaving 8 bases between them. Assay used: immunoSEQ multiplex PCR; TCRdb lists only in-frame clones, some missing. The sample has approximately 120,000 clones, roughly 95% seen once; the top ten hold approximately 0.45%. This clone was counted a single time. This TCR was sampled from a female donor with multiple sclerosis, enrolled in a pregnancy study. The chain couples TRBV27 to TRBJ2-7; possible D gene TRBD2, 5 bases. The sequencing here drew on peripheral blood, taken after pregnancy. The CDR3 protein is CASSLYGGSYEQYF. The CDR3 nucleotides are TGTGCCAGCAGTTTATACGGAGGATCCTACGAGCAGTACTTC.